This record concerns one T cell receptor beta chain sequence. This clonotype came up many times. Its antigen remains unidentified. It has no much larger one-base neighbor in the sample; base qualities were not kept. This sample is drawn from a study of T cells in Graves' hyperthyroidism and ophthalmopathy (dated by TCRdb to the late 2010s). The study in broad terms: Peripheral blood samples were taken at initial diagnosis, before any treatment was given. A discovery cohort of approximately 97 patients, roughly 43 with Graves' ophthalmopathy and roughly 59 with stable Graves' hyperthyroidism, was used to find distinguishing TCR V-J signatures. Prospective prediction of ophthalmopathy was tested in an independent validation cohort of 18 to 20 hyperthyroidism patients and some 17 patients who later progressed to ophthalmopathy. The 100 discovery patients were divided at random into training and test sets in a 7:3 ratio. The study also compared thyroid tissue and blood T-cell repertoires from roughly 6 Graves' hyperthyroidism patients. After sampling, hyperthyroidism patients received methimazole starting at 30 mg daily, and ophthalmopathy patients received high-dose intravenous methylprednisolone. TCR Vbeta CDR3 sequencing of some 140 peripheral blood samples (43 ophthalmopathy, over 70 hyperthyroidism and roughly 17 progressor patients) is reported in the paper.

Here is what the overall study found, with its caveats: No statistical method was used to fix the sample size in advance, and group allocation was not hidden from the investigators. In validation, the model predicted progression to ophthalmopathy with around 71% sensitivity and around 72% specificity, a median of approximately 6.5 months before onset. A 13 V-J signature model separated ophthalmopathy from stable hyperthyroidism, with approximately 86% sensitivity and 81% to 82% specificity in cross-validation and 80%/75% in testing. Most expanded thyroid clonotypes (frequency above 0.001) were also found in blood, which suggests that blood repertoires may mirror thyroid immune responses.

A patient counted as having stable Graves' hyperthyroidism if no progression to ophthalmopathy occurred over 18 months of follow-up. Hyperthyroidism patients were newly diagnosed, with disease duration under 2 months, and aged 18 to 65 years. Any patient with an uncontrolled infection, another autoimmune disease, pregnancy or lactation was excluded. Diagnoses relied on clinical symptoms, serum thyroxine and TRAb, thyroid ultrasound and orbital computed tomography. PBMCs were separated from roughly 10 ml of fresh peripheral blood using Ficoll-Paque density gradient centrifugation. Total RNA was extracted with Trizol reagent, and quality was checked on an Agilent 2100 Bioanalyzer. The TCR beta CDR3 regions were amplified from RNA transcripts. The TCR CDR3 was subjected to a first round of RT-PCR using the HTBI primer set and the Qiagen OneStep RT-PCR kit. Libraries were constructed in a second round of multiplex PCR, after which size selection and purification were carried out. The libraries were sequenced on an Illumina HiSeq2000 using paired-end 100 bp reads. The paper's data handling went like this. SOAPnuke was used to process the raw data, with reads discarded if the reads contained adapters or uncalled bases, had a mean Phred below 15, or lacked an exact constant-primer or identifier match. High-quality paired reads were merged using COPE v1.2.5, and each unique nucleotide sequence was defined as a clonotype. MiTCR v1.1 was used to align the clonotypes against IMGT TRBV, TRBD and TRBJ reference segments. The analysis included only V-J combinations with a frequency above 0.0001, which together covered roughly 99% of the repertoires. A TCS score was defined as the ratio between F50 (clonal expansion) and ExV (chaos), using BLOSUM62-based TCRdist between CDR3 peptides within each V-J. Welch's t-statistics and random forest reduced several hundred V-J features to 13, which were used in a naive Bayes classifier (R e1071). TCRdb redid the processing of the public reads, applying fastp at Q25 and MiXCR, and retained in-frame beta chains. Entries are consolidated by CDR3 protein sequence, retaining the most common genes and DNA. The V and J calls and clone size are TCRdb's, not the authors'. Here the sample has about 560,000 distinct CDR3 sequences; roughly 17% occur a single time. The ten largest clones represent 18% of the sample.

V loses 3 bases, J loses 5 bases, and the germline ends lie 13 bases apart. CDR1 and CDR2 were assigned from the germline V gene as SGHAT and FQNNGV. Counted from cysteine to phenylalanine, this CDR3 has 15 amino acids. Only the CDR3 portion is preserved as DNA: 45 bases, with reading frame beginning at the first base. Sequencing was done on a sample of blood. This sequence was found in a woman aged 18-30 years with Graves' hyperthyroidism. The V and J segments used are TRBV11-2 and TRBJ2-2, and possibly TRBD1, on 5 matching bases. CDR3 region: CASSFRQRGTGELFF. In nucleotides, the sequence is TGTGCCAGCAGCTTTCGACAGCGAGGTACCGGGGAGCTGTTTTTT.